This T cell receptor (beta chain) was sequenced in a study of T cells in Graves' hyperthyroidism and ophthalmopathy. As for the study in general: Pretreatment peripheral blood was obtained at initial diagnosis.

Patients aged 18 to 65 with hyperthyroidism were newly diagnosed, with duration under 2 months. The authors obtained PBMCs from 10 ml of fresh peripheral blood. Germline CDR1 SQVTM, CDR2 ANQGSEA. The CDR3 extends over 12 amino acids. V lost 7 bases and J lost 0; bases outside the gene matches: 2. This clonotype was seen at least ten times. Amplification targeted TCR beta CDR3 regions from RNA transcripts. When the TCR CDR3 underwent first-round RT-PCR, the HTBI primer set was used. In TCRdb, the multiplex PCR reads were re-called with MiXCR into one record per CDR3 protein. The table lists hundreds of thousands of distinct CDR3 sequences, about 13% of them singletons, with around a tenth in the top ten.

Sequenced sample: blood. The V and J genes are TRBV29-1 and TRBJ2-7, with TRBD1 matching over 8 bases. The clonotype originates from a woman aged 18-35 years with Graves' hyperthyroidism. CDR3 nucleotides: TGCAGCGCTGGACAGGGCTCCTACGAGCAGTACTTC. Residues: CSAGQGSYEQYF.